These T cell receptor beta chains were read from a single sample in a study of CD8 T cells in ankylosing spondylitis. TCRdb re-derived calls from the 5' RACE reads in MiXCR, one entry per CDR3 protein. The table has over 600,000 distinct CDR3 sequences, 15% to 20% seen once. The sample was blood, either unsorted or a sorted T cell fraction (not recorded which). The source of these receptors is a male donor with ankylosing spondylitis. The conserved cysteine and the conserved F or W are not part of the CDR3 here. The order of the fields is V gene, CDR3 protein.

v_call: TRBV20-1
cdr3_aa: SSLAGGSYEQY

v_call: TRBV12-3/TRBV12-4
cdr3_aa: ASSLVGVFTDTQY

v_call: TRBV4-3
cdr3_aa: ASSQDRRPPTEAF

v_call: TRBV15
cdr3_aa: ATSRVGTLMQY

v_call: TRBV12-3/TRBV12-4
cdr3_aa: ASSPPPQPGNTIY

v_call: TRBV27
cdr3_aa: ASTWTGGTDTQY

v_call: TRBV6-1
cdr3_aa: ASSHNRGSYEQY

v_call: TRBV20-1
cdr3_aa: SASGTSYNEQF

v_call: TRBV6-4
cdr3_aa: ASSDSNLPTDTQY

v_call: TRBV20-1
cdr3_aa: SARETVSASYEQY

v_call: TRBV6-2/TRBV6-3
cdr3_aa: ASSHLPESYEQY

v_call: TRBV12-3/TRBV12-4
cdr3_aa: ASSLLGGQPQH

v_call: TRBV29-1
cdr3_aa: SVEAGASDTQY

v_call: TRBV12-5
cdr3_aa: ASGLVTGNTDTQY

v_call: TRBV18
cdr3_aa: ASSLRTDSSYEQY

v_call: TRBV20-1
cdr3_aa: SATGTGRGGELF